The sequence of this TCR beta chain was determined in a study of T cell responses to AZD1222 COVID-19 vaccine. Background on the study: Analyses pooled second doses at about 4 or about 12 weeks.

Assay: immunoSEQ multiplex PCR; the TCRdb copy retains only in-frame clones and omits some. This sample has about 60,000 clones; roughly 84% occur once, and the top ten carry 7.3%. Germline V gene lookup returns CDR1 SGHTA and CDR2 FQGNSA. V trimming: 4 bases; J trimming: 5 bases; junction bases outside the gene matches: 4. The CDR3 loop spans 14 amino acids. In this sample, this clone turned up a few times. This receptor was taken from an adult in good health. The sequencing here drew on peripheral blood, taken on day 0 of AZD1222 vaccination. The chain joins TRBV7-2 to TRBJ2-1; TRBD2 matches at 8 bases. The DNA of the CDR3 is TGTGCCAGCAGCTCCGGGGGGGACCACAATGAGCAGTTCTTC. Translating it yields CASSSGGDHNEQFF.